The clone carrying this T cell receptor (beta chain) has ten or more counts. Its specificity is unknown. V was clipped by 7 bases and J by 4 bases; unmatched bases: 10. This CDR3 has 15 amino acids. The V gene's germline CDR1 is DFQATT and CDR2 SNEGSKA (reference sequence). The entry originates in a study of read filtering for tumor transcriptome and immune sequencing. General study findings and limits: Compared with RNA-seq, IR-seq gave much higher clonotype depth and reliability.

This library used roughly 400 ng RNA and molecular barcoded adaptors spanning alpha/delta and beta/gamma chains. TCRdb analysed the reads with MiXCR anew, one entry per CDR3 protein. Counted here are over 55,000 distinct CDR3 sequences, approximately 14% occurring once; the ten biggest clones make up around 43%. The material sequenced was a population of CD138-negative cells sorted from bone marrow. The chain recombines TRBV20-1 with TRBJ2-2; the match to TRBD1 covers 9 bases. This TCR came from a donor older than 35 with multiple myeloma. CDR3 nucleotides: TGCAGTGTATCGACAGGGGGTCGTGGCACCGGGGAGCTGTTTTTT. Translated: CSVSTGGRGTGELFF.